The 27 T cell receptor beta chains below all came from one sample that was sequenced in a study of shared clonotypes between healthy human individuals. Method: immunoSEQ multiplex PCR; TCRdb's copy keeps in-frame clones and lacks some. This table has about 2.3 million clones, less than 95% appearing once. The sample consisted of naive CD4+ T cells from PBMCs. Stated subset: CD45RA+ positively selected. Receptors were obtained from a man aged 18 to 35 in good health. Some clones in this sample may be carry-over from other donors' samples.

V usage is TRBV20-1 and J usage is TRBJ1-2; D ambiguous. V gave up 8 bases and J gave up 2 bases, with 9 bases separating them. CDR1 and CDR2 from the germline V gene are DFQATT and SNEGSKA (reference sequence). The CDR3 has 11 residues. CDR3 protein: CSPPGNYGYTF. The CDR3, as DNA: TGCAGTCCCCCGGGCAACTATGGCTACACCTTC.

Worth noting for this clone: Other DNA sequences in the sample encode the same CDR3. This chain joins TRBV7-2 and TRBJ1-5, with TRBD1 identical over 7 bases. V shed 2 bases, J shed 6 bases, and the junction held 4 bases outside the gene matches. From germline, CDR1 is SGHTA and CDR2 FQGNSA. The CDR3 spans 14 residues. Here the CDR3 reads CASSLSGGSQPQHF. Written as DNA, the CDR3 is TGTGCCAGCAGCTTATCAGGGGGTAGTCAGCCCCAGCATTTT.

The V call is TRBV6-5, the J call TRBJ2-7; D remains unclear. Germline CDR1 and CDR2: MNHEY and SVGAGI. Trimming pared 2 bases from V and 1 base from J, leaving 9 bases between. The CDR3 length is 14 residues. The CDR3 sequence is CASSYNRRSYEQYF. CDR3 bases: TGTGCCAGCAGTTACAACCGGAGATCCTACGAGCAGTACTTC.

A few counts support this clone. This same CDR3 is encoded by further DNA sequences in the sample. This sequence joins TRBV29-1 and TRBJ1-1; D may be TRBD1 (6 bases). CDR1 is SQVTM and CDR2 is ANQGSEA in the germline V gene. The CDR3 runs to 12 residues. Trimming shortened V by 6 bases and J by 5 bases, and 13 bases separated the two germline ends. The DNA for the CDR3 is TGCAGCGTGGTACAGGGCGGTACTGAAGCTTTCTTT. Amino acid sequence: CSVVQGGTEAFF. Full variable domain (missing parts from reference TRBV29-1 and TRBJ1-1): SAVISQKPSRDICQRGTSLTIQCQVDSQVTMMFWYRQQPGQSLTLIATANQGSEATYESGFVIDKFPISRPNLTFSTLTVSNMSPEDSSIYLCSVVQGGTEAFFGQGTRLTVV.

The chain couples TRBV28 to TRBJ2-5; 8 bases line up with TRBD2. V shed 5 bases and J 5 bases; nucleotides not matched to a gene: 16. Germline CDR1 MDHEN, CDR2 SYDVKM. The CDR3 is made up of 17 amino acids. The CDR3 sequence: CASSPHDSRGGAETQYF. DNA of the CDR3: TGTGCCAGCAGTCCCCACGACAGCCGGGGGGGCGCCGAGACCCAGTACTTC.

The J gene is TRBJ1-6, the V gene TRBV27; no firm D call. V was shortened by 3 bases and J by 8 bases, with 5 bases between the two germline ends. Germline-derived CDR1 and CDR2 are MNHEY and SMNVEV (reference sequence). The CDR3 totals 12 residues. CDR3 in amino acids: CASSFPDSPLHF. The DNA of the CDR3 is TGTGCCAGCAGTTTTCCAGATTCACCCCTCCACTTT.

This sequence joins TRBV6-1 and TRBJ2-5; D gene unclear. V was pared by 3 bases and J by 7 bases, with 15 bases between. The CDR3 has 14 residues. CDR1 and CDR2 (germline): MNHNS, SASEGT. The CDR3 spells CASSETRAWLTQYF. The CDR3 nucleotides are TGTGCCAGCAGTGAGACAAGGGCGTGGTTGACCCAGTACTTC.

This rearrangement joins TRBV2 to TRBJ1-2, with TRBD1 as a possible D gene (6 bases). Trimming left V 6 bases short and J 4 bases short, with 15 bases between. CDR3 length equals 14 residues. Germline V gives CDR1 SNHLY, CDR2 FYNNEI. The CDR3 DNA sequence: TGTGCCAGCAGGAAGCGGACAGACATCTATGGCTACACCTTC. It specifies CASRKRTDIYGYTF.

The chain joins TRBV28 to TRBJ2-2, with D possibly matching TRBD1 (5 bases). Germline loops: CDR1 MDHEN, CDR2 SYDVKM. The CDR3 has 15 residues. V was pared by 3 bases and J by 1 base, with 9 bases between. The DNA for the CDR3 is TGTGCCAGCAGTTTTGACAGCCGGAACACCGGGGAGCTGTTTTTT. The encoded protein is CASSFDSRNTGELFF.

DNA for the CDR3: TGTGCCAGCACCCCGGGGGAGGCTGGAAACACCATATATTTT. Its protein is CASTPGEAGNTIYF. The V call is TRBV6-5, the J call TRBJ1-3, with D possibly TRBD1 on 5 matching bases. With 7 bases removed from V and 2 bases from J, the gap between germline ends came to 12 bases. CDR3 length: 14 amino acids. In germline, CDR1 is MNHEY, CDR2 SVGAGI.

The table lists this clone with a count of one. The CDR3 DNA reads TGTGCCTGGGTCGGGGGGGGGTGTCAGCCCCAGCATTTT. Its translation: CAWVGGGCQPQHF. The chain recombines TRBV30 with TRBJ1-5; the D gene is possibly TRBD1 (5 bases). Trimming left V 5 bases short and J 6 bases short, with 14 bases between. The CDR3 totals 13 residues. Germline V gene lookup returns CDR1 GTSNPN and CDR2 SVGIG (reference sequence).

The chain joins TRBV21-1 to TRBJ2-2; TRBD1, the table's D call, was not compared with the DNA. TRBV21-1 is annotated as a pseudogene. The CDR3 contains 14 residues. Written as DNA, the CDR3 is TGTGCCAGCAGCAAGTTCGCAGGGGCCGGGGAGCTGTTTTTT. Its translation is CASSKFAGAGELFF.

V and J are TRBV29-1 and TRBJ2-1, with 12 nucleotides matching TRBD2. This CDR3 contains 15 residues. Trimming at V came to 7 bases and at J to 9 bases, leaving 13 bases not matched to a gene. CDR1 and CDR2 from the germline V gene are SQVTM and ANQGSEA. For the CDR3, the DNA is TGCAGCGCTAGCGGGAGGGCCGAATTATTTAGTGAGCAGTTCTTC. Residues: CSASGRAELFSEQFF.

The chain recombines TRBV7-2 with TRBJ2-2; D is unresolved. Trimming cost V 2 bases and J 7 bases, with 14 bases left between them. There are 15 residues in the CDR3. Germline V CDR1 and CDR2: SGHTA, FQGNSA. Here the CDR3 DNA reads TGTGCCAGCAGCTTATTAGTTCCGGTGAGCGGGGAGCTGTTTTTT. This sequence encodes CASSLLVPVSGELFF.

The rearrangement joins TRBV7-3 to TRBJ1-1; 8 bases are shared with TRBD1. CDR3 size: 14 residues. Germline V lookup: CDR1 SGHTA, CDR2 FQGTGA. The V and J ends lost 5 bases and 4 bases, in that order; junction bases with no gene match: 6. CDR3 region: CASSAGQGFTEAFF. CDR3 DNA: TGTGCCAGCAGCGCAGGACAGGGTTTCACTGAAGCTTTCTTT.

This chain connects TRBV7-2 to TRBJ2-7; 7 bases match TRBD1. V dropped 5 bases and J dropped 0; count of bases not matched to a gene: 7. Germline assignment: CDR1 SGHTA and CDR2 FQGNSA. The CDR3 has 15 amino acids. The CDR3 is CASSLKTGNSYEQYF. CDR3 nucleotide sequence: TGTGCCAGCAGCCTCAAGACAGGGAACTCCTACGAGCAGTACTTC.

This clone came up once. This chain connects TRBV5-1 to TRBJ1-2; D is perhaps TRBD1 (6 bases). The germline gives CDR1 SGHRS, CDR2 YFSETQ. The CDR3 has 12 amino acids. Trimming left V 4 bases short and J 12 bases short, with 16 bases between. CDR3 nucleotides: TGCGCCAGCAGCGCACTAACAGGGAACCACACCTTC. Its protein is CASSALTGNHTF. The whole variable domain, filled in from reference TRBV5-1 and TRBJ1-2, reads KAGVTQTPRYLIKTRGQQVTLSCSPISGHRSVSWYQQTPGQGLQFLFEYFSETQRNKGNFPGRFSGRQFSNSRSEMNVSTLELGDSALYLCASSALTGNHTFGSGTRLTVV.

The chain links TRBV25-1 to TRBJ2-6; 8 positions match TRBD1. Germline V gene data show CDR1 as MGHDK and CDR2 as SYGVNS. Trimming took 3 bases from V and 1 from J; bases not matched to a gene: 2. CDR3 length: 16 residues. DNA for the CDR3: TGTGCCAGCAGTGATCGACAGGGGTCTGGGGCCAACGTCCTGACTTTC. It is translated as CASSDRQGSGANVLTF.

This chain joins TRBV5-1 and TRBJ2-2, with 8 bases matching TRBD1. Trimming at V came to 2 bases and at J to 3 bases, leaving 6 bases not matched to a gene. The germline V gene has CDR1 SGHRS and CDR2 YFSETQ. The CDR3 spans 16 residues. CDR3 in DNA: TGCGCCAGCAGCTTCCTGACAGGGGCGGACACCGGGGAGCTGTTTTTT. This translates into CASSFLTGADTGELFF. The entire variable domain, with the rest obtained from reference TRBV5-1 and TRBJ2-2, is as follows: KAGVTQTPRYLIKTRGQQVTLSCSPISGHRSVSWYQQTPGQGLQFLFEYFSETQRNKGNFPGRFSGRQFSNSRSEMNVSTLELGDSALYLCASSFLTGADTGELFFGEGSRLTVL.

This chain uses TRBV5-4 with TRBJ2-2, with 11 bases identical to TRBD2. With 0 bases clipped from V and 0 bases from J, the junction kept 1 base outside the gene matches. Germline V lookup: CDR1 SGHNT, CDR2 YYREEE (reference sequence). The CDR3 is 17 amino acids. CDR3 amino acids: CASSLGGLAANTGELFF. The CDR3 bases are TGTGCCAGCAGCTTGGGGGGACTAGCGGCGAACACCGGGGAGCTGTTTTTT.

The genes are TRBV6-5 and TRBJ2-5, with TRBD1 as a possible D gene (6 bases). The CDR3 loop spans 16 amino acids. The V end was cut by 2 bases, the J end by 5 bases, with 18 bases between. Per the germline V gene, CDR1 is MNHEY and CDR2 is SVGAGI. The CDR3 here is CASSYTISGARETQYF. CDR3 in DNA: TGTGCCAGCAGTTACACCATCTCAGGGGCCAGGGAGACCCAGTACTTC.

The gene calls are TRBV18 and TRBJ2-6; D gene ambiguous. Germline-derived CDR1 and CDR2 are KGHSH and LQKENI. V was cut by 5 bases and J by 2 bases, with 10 bases left in between. The CDR3 contains 15 residues. The CDR3 protein is CASSSTVPGANVLTF. CDR3 nucleotide sequence: TGTGCCAGCTCATCTACAGTTCCTGGGGCCAACGTCCTGACTTTC.

This sequence joins TRBV5-1 and TRBJ2-5, with D possibly matching TRBD1 (5 bases). The CDR3 sequence is 14 residues long. The ends were cut back, 1 base at V and 2 bases at J, with 9 bases in the middle. The germline CDR1 and CDR2 sequences are SGHRS and YFSETQ. The CDR3 coding sequence is TGCGCCAGCAGCTTGAGACAGATACAAGAGACCCAGTACTTC. Amino acid sequence: CASSLRQIQETQYF.

V is TRBV4-1 and J is TRBJ2-7; 7 positions agree with TRBD1. CDR3 size: 16 residues. Germline values: CDR1 MGHRA, CDR2 YSYEKL. V shed 1 base, J shed 4 bases, and the junction held 10 bases outside the gene matches. CDR3 region: CASSQVRGEGAYEQYF. The CDR3 nucleotides read TGCGCCAGCAGCCAAGTCCGAGGCGAGGGGGCATACGAGCAGTACTTC.

The chain carries TRBV7-2 and TRBJ1-5; D is unresolved. There are 17 residues in the CDR3. The germline V gene has CDR1 SGHTA and CDR2 FQGNSA. Trimming removed 2 bases at V and 0 bases at J, with 14 bases between. CDR3 sequence: CASSLRSRPYSNQPQHF. CDR3 DNA: TGTGCCAGCAGCTTACGGTCCAGGCCGTATAGCAATCAGCCCCAGCATTTT.

The chain links TRBV15 to TRBJ2-5, with no clear D. The CDR3 has 14 amino acids. Looked up from germline, CDR1 is LNHNV and CDR2 is YYDKDF (reference sequence). V shed 0 bases and J shed 5 bases, with 10 bases lying between them. CDR3: CATSRDAVGETQYF. Written as DNA, the CDR3 is TGTGCCACCAGCAGAGACGCGGTGGGTGAGACCCAGTACTTC.

This clone was observed once. This rearrangement joins TRBV7-2 to TRBJ2-1; 11 bases line up with TRBD2. V lost 3 bases and J lost 7; bases outside the gene matches: 5. CDR1 is SGHTA, CDR2 FQGNSA, per germline. CDR3 length: 15 residues. The CDR3 sequence is CASSFLAGGRNEQFF. For the CDR3, the DNA is TGTGCCAGCAGCTTTCTAGCGGGAGGACGAAATGAGCAGTTCTTC.